Sequencing of this T cell receptor beta chain was carried out in a study of blood T cell repertoires in COVID-19. Whole-study context: Sites across the United States, Italy and Spain contributed samples from acute and convalescent COVID-19. T cells, B-cell-depleted T cells, or PBMCs provided the cDNA or gDNA that served as material.

TCRdb keeps only in-frame clones here, not all; method: immunoSEQ multiplex PCR. The data show 110,000 to 150,000 clones, 88% seen once. V shed 2 bases and J shed 3 bases, with 6 bases lying between them. The CDR3 contains 13 residues. In germline, CDR1 is SGHRS, CDR2 YFSETQ. The chain combines TRBV5-1 with TRBJ2-1, with D maybe TRBD2 (5 bases). Input material: peripheral blood. The receptor comes from a woman aged 55-70 years with acute or convalescent COVID-19. This CDR3 reads CASSFEGYNEQFF. As DNA, the CDR3 is TGCGCCAGCAGCTTCGAGGGCTACAATGAGCAGTTCTTC.